This T cell receptor (beta chain) was retrieved from a study of CD8 T cells in ankylosing spondylitis. Overall study results and limits: Made up of eight highly homologous variants, a TCR beta motif appeared characteristic of ankylosing spondylitis blood. It was reported that disease-linked clones were significantly enriched in matched ankylosing spondylitis synovial fluid. Disease-associated clonotypes exhibited CD8+ identity and were relatively infrequent in peripheral blood.

With 6 bases removed from V and 2 bases from J, the gap between germline ends came to 12 bases. The length of the CDR3 is 14 residues. This clonotype has a handful of counts. Its target is not known. Quantitative barcoded 5'-RACE was used to prepare TCR beta libraries. Each CDR3 protein is one row after TCRdb ran MiXCR on the 5' RACE reads. The sample yields about 260,000 distinct CDR3 sequences, 24% seen once. Sequenced material: blood, either unsorted or a sorted T cell fraction (not recorded which). This receptor was obtained from a male donor with ankylosing spondylitis or in good health (not recorded which). The genes are TRBV12-3 or TRBV12-4 and TRBJ2-3; D is possibly TRBD1 or TRBD2 (6 bases each). The DNA of the CDR3 is TGTGCCAGCAGCTTGGGGGGCCACACAGATACGCAGTATTTT. Its protein product is CASSLGGHTDTQYF.